Here is one T cell receptor beta chain with its context. TCR beta CDR3 region amplification was performed from RNA transcripts. RT-PCR in the first round (using the HTBI primer set) targeted the TCR CDR3. TCRdb reprocessed the multiplex PCR reads via MiXCR and lists one record per CDR3 protein. The repertoire consists of more than 550,000 distinct CDR3 sequences, with around a sixth occurring once and the leading ten covering roughly a sixth. The entry originates in a study of T cells in Graves' hyperthyroidism and ophthalmopathy. Study context: Prior to any treatment, at the point of initial diagnosis, peripheral blood was collected.

The clonotype was recovered from a man in his fifties with Graves' hyperthyroidism. The sequencing input was blood.

The CDR3 DNA sequence: TGTGCCACCAGCAGCCAAGGCTACCCCTCTGGAGAGCAGTACTTC. Encoded protein: CATSSQGYPSGEQYF. The gene calls are TRBV15 and TRBJ2-7; no clear D. The germline CDR1 and CDR2 sequences are LNHNV and YYDKDF (reference sequence). The CDR3 length is 15 residues. V lost 3 bases and J lost 7, with 19 bases in between.